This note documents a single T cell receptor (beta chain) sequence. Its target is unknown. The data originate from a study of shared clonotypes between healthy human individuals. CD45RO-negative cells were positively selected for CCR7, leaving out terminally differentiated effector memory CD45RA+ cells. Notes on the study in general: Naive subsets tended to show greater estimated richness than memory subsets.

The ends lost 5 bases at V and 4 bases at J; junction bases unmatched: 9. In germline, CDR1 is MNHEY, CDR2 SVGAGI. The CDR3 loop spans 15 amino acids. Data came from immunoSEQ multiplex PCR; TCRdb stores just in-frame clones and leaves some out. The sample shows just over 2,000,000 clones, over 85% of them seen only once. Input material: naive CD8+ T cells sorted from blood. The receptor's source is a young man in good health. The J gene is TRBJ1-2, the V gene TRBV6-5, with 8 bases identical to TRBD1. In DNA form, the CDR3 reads TGTGCCAGCAGTGTAGGACAGGGCTACCTCTATGGCTACACCTTC. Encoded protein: CASSVGQGYLYGYTF.